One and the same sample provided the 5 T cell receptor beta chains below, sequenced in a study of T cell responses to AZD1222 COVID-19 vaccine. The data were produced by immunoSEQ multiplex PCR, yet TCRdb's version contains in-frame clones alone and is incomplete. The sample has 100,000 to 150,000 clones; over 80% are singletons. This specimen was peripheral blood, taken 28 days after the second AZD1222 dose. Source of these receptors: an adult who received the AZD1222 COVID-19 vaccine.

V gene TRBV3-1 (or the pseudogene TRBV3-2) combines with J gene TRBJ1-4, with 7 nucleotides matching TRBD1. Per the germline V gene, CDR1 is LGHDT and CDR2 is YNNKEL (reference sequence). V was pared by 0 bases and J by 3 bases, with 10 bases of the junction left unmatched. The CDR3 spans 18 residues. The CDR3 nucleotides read TGTGCCAGCAGCCAAGATAGGGGAACAGGGGTTTCTAATGAAAAACTGTTTTTT. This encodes CASSQDRGTGVSNEKLFF.

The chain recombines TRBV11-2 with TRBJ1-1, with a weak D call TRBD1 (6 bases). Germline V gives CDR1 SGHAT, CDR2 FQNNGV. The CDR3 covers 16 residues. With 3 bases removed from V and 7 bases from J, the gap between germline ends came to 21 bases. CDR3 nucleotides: TGTGCCAGCAGCTTCCCTATTCCCGGGGGCAGTGATGAAGCTTTCTTT. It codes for CASSFPIPGGSDEAFF.

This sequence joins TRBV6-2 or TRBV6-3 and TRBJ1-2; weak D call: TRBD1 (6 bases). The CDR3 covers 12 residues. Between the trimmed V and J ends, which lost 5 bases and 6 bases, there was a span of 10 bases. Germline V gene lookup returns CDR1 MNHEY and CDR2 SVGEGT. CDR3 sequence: CASSEYRDGYTF. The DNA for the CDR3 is TGTGCCAGCAGTGAGTACAGGGATGGCTACACCTTC.

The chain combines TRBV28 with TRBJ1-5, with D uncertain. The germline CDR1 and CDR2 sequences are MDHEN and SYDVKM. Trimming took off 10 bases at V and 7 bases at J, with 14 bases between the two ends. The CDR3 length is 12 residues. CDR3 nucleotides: TGTGCCACCACGGTTCTATACCAGCCCCAGCATTTT. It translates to CATTVLYQPQHF.

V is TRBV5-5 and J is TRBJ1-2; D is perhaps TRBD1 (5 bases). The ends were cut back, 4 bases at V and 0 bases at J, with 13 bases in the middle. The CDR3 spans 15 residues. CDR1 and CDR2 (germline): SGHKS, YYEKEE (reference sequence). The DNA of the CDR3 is TGTGCCAGCAGCCCTGGACATACTTCTAACTATGGCTACACCTTC. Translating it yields CASSPGHTSNYGYTF.